This T cell receptor (beta chain) was sequenced for a study of vaccination effects on CD4 cells after COVID-19. This CDR3 is 13 amino acids long. From germline, CDR1 is MNHEY and CDR2 SMNVEV (reference sequence). V was pared by 2 bases and J by 6 bases, with 10 bases between. Regarding this clone: The target antigen is unknown.

Sequencing was performed with immunoSEQ multiplex PCR; in TCRdb, only in-frame clones are kept and a portion is missing. This sample has around 15,000 clones, with around 76% found just once. Antigen-specific CD4+ T cells expanded by the ViraFEST assay with viral peptide pools were then sequenced. CD4+ T cell isolation took place after 10 days of culture. It was between March and December 2020 that the person had a SARS-CoV-2 infection confirmed by PCR. The vaccine given was either BNT162b2 or mRNA-1273, in two doses. Overall study results and limits: By a late point after vaccination, infection- and vaccine-induced clones had shrunk markedly through clonal contraction. No early post-infection timepoints were available in the study, which also included few convalescent patients.

Sequenced material: CD4+ T cells from PBMCs cultured with SARS-CoV-2 spike peptides, taken after COVID-19 vaccination. The TCR was taken from a human donor who had a prior SARS-CoV-2 infection. V is TRBV27 and J is TRBJ2-5, with D unresolved. Here the CDR3 reads CASSLRVGQTQYF. The CDR3 DNA is TGTGCCAGCAGTTTAAGGGTTGGACAGACCCAGTACTTC.